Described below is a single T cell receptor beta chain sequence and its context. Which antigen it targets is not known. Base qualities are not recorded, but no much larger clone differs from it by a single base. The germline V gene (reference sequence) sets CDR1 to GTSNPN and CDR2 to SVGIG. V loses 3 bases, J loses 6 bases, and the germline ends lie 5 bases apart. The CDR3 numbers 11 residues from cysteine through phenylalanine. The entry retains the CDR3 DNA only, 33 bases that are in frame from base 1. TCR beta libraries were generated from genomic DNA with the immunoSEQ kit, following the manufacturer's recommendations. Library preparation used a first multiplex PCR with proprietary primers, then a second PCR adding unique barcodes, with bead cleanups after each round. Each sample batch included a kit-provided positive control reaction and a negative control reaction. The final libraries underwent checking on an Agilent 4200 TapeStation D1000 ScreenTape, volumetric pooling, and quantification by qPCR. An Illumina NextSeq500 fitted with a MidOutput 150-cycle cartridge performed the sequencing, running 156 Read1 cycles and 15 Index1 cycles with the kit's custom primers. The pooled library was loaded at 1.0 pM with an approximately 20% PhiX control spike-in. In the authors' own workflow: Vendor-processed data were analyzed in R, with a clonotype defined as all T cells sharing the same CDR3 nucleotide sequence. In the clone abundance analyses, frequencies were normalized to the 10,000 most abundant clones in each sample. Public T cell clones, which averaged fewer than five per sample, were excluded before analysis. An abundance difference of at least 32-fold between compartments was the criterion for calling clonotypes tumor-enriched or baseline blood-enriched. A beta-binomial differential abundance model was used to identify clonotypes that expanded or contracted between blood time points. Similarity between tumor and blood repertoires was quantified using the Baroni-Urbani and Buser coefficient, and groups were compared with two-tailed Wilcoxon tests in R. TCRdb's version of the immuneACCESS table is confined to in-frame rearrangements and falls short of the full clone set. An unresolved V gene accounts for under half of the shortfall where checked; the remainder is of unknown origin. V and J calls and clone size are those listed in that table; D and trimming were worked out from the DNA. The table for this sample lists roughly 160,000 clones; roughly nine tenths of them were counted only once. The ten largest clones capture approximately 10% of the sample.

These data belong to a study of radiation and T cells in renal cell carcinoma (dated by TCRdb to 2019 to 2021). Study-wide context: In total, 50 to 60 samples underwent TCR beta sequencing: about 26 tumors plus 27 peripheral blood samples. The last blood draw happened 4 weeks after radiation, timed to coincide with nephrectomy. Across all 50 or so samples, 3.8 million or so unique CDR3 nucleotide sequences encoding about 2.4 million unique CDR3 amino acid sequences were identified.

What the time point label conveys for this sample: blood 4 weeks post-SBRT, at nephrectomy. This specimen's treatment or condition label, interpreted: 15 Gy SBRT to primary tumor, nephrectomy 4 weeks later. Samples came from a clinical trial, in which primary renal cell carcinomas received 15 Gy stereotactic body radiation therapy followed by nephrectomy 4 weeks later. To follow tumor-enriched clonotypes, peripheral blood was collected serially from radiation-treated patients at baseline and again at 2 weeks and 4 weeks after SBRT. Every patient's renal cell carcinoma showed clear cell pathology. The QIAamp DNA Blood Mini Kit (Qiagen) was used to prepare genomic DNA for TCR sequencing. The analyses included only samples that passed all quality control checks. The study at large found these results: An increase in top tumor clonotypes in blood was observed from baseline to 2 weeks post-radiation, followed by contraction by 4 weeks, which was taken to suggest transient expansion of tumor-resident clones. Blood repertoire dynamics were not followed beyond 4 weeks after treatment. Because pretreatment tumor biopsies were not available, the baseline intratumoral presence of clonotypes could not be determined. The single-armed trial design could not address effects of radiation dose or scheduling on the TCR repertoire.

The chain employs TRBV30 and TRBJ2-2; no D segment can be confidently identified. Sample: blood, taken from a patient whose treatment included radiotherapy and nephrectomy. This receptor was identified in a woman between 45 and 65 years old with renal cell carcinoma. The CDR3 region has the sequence CAWRGSGELFF. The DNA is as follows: TGTGCCTGGAGAGGTTCCGGGGAGCTGTTTTTT.